Reported below is one T cell receptor beta chain. Compared with the rest of its sample, this clonotype is medium-sized (0.01 to 0.1%). What antigen it recognizes has not been identified. It has no much larger one-base neighbor in the sample; base qualities were not kept. Total RNA and DNA were co-extracted without cell sorting from about 19-30 mg of bulk tissue using the AllPrep DNA/RNA mini kit. Between late 2015 and March 2016, a handful of patients in China with histopathologically diagnosed primary liver carcinoma had surgical resection. Patients had chronic HBV infection and were treatment-naive at sampling. Each tumor was sampled at five spatially separated regions: the tumor centre plus the superior, inferior, left-lateral and right-lateral poles. According to histology, viable tumor cells made up more than 85% of every tumor sample. Fresh tumor and adjacent tissue pieces were bisected; one half was stored in RNAlater at -80°C, the other sent for histology.

The entry originates in a study of tumor-infiltrating lymphocytes in primary liver carcinoma (dated by TCRdb to 2017 to 2019). Background on the whole study: Hepatocellular carcinoma (four) or combined HCC and intrahepatic cholangiocarcinoma (one) was present in the five patients, who were three men and two women aged 30 to 69 years. The five patients had tumors staged T1-T3 N0M0, with maximum diameters ranging from roughly 4.2 to 11 cm. Samples yielded roughly 3.65 to 7.13 million productive TCRbeta reads; read depth did not differ significantly between tissue types. The study combined TCRbeta repertoire sequencing, expression microarrays and whole-exome sequencing across five regions of each liver tumor, with adjacent normal tissue and blood. TCRbeta repertoire sequencing covered 35 or so specimens from 5 patients: 25 or so tumor regions, 5 adjacent noncancerous liver tissues and 5 peripheral blood samples. To link TCRbeta repertoire diversity with the local molecular phenotype, the 25 to 30 tumor region samples were profiled using Agilent mRNA microarrays. Repertoires from technical replicates were highly reproducible, with mean shared-clone rates around 0.89 and correlation coefficients above 0.95.

The paper's findings and limits, for the study overall: Since the samples were bulk and unsorted, there was no way to compare CD4+ and CD8+ T cell repertoires. With just a handful of patients in the study, the authors point out that the findings should be validated in a larger study. Repertoire overlap was found to be higher between tumor regions (mean around 35%) than between tumor-adjacent (roughly 17%) or tumor-blood (around 15%) pairs, consistent with antigen-driven expansion. Only about 8-24% of top clones were present in all five regions of a tumor, suggesting spatial heterogeneity of tumor-infiltrating T cells. Only the TCR beta chain was sequenced, so true repertoire diversity is likely underestimated because unpaired alpha chains were not captured. The top 250 clones made up a significantly larger repertoire fraction in tumors than in blood (p = 0.039).

A constant-region primer and ProtoScript II reverse transcriptase were used to reverse-transcribe TCRbeta-specific cDNA from about 0.55 ug total RNA. The TCRbeta libraries were prepared through three rounds of nested multiplex PCR following a slightly modified ARM-PCR procedure. The first two PCR rounds used multiplex TRBV1-TRBV30 forward primers with a Cbeta reverse primer, each for approximately 9 cycles. Sample barcodes and Illumina adapters were added in a final 25-cycle PCR with Deep VentR polymerase. Before sequencing, amplicons of 200-500 bp were gel-purified using a QIAquick gel extraction kit. TCRbeta amplicons were sequenced on an Illumina HiSeq 2500 with 250-bp paired-end reads. For the original study's pipeline: Reads were quality-trimmed with Trimmomatic v0.33, and paired reads were merged with FLASH v1.2.11 to recover full CDR3 sequences. V, D and J germline segments were assigned to the rearranged TCRbeta sequences using MiGEC v1.2.1b. VDJtools v1.0.0 computed clonotype statistics and Shannon-Wiener diversity indices. To cut down on sampling bias, every analysis after diversity analysis relied on just the 250 most abundant clonotypes from each sample. TCRdb cleaned the public reads at Q25 with fastp, built clones with MiXCR and kept in-frame beta chains. Here each entry gathers all rows of one CDR3 protein and keeps the most common genes and DNA. These V and J calls rely on TCRdb rather than the paper's analysis. Across this sample there are approximately 40,000 distinct CDR3 sequences, with roughly 80% seen only once. Approximately 15% of the sample rests with the top ten.

The germline V gene sets CDR1 to MNHEY and CDR2 to SVGEGT. V sheds 2 bases and J sheds 0 bases, leaving 8 bases between their ends. Its CDR3 holds 16 amino acids, cysteine through phenylalanine. Only the CDR3 region is kept as DNA, spanning 48 bases read in frame from base 1. The receptor was derived from a man aged 35-49 years with primary liver carcinoma and hepatitis B virus infection. Input material: liver tumor tissue from sampling region 4. The cell subset or site label here, explained by the study, means: tumor region T4, right-lateral pole. The chain was built from TRBV6-2 or TRBV6-3 and TRBJ2-6; matching of 6 bases hints at TRBD2 as the D gene. The CDR3 sequence is CASSYAGLSGANVLTF. The nucleotide sequence reads TGTGCCAGCAGTTACGCGGGACTCTCTGGGGCCAACGTCCTGACTTTC.